One and the same sample provided the 10 T cell receptor beta chains below, sequenced in a study of blood T cell repertoires in COVID-19. The repertoire was sequenced with immunoSEQ multiplex PCR; TCRdb's copy has only in-frame clones and lacks some. The repertoire consists of some 200,000 clones, with 80% to 90% occurring once and the leading ten covering under 3.5%. Sample: PBMCs or T cells enriched from blood (not recorded which). The receptor set was obtained from a woman aged 18-29 years in a cohort exposed to, infected with or recovered from COVID-19 (not recorded which).

V is TRBV5-1 and J is TRBJ2-2, with D maybe TRBD2 (6 bases). Germline V gene lookup returns CDR1 SGHRS and CDR2 YFSETQ. The CDR3 contains 16 residues. The V and J ends lost 2 bases and 7 bases respectively, with 18 bases between them. In DNA form, the CDR3 reads TGCGCCAGCAGCTTCGGTCTGCGGGACGACGGCGGGGAGCTGTTTTTT. Residues: CASSFGLRDDGGELFF.

The rearrangement joins TRBV2 to TRBJ2-3, with D unclear. Germline CDR1 and CDR2: SNHLY and FYNNEI. The CDR3 length is 12 residues. The V end lost 4 bases, the J end lost 5 bases, and 7 bases lay between the germline ends. The CDR3 DNA is TGTGCCAGCAGTGTTTACGGAGATACGCAGTATTTT. This encodes CASSVYGDTQYF.

V and J are TRBV27 and TRBJ2-2, with TRBD1 matching over 8 bases. Germline V gene data show CDR1 as MNHEY and CDR2 as SMNVEV (reference sequence). The CDR3 loop spans 16 amino acids. J was trimmed by 6 bases and V by 2 bases; bases with no gene match: 8. The CDR3 DNA reads as TGTGCCAGCAGTTTAATGCAGGGGGCATCTCCCGGGGAGCTGTTTTTT. Its translation is CASSLMQGASPGELFF.

The chain uses TRBV11-1 and TRBJ2-2; tentative D call: TRBD2 (5 bases). V was cut by 9 bases and J by 4 bases, with 15 bases left in between. In germline, CDR1 is SGHAT, CDR2 FQDESV (reference sequence). CDR3 length: 14 residues. Here the CDR3 reads CASTWRAITGELFF. The CDR3 DNA reads as TGTGCCAGTACGTGGCGGGCAATCACCGGGGAGCTGTTTTTT. Combining the CDR3 with reference TRBV11-1 and TRBJ2-2 gives the whole variable domain EAEVAQSPRYKITEKSQAVAFWCDPISGHATLYWYRQILGQGPELLVQFQDESVVDDSQLPKDRFSAERLKGVDSTLKIQPAELGDSAMYLCASTWRAITGELFFGEGSRLTVL.

V and J are TRBV19 and TRBJ1-2; 8 bases are a match to TRBD1. This CDR3 region has 16 residues. V trimming: 0 bases; J trimming: 6 bases; junction bases outside the gene matches: 9. The germline V gene has CDR1 LNHDA and CDR2 SQIVND (reference sequence). The CDR3, as DNA: TGTGCCAGTAGTATAGATTTCCCGACAGGGGTCAATGGCTACACCTTC. Translating it yields CASSIDFPTGVNGYTF.

Here the CDR3 reads CASSLTGDNYGYTF. The CDR3 DNA reads as TGCGCCAGCAGCTTAACAGGGGACAACTATGGCTACACCTTC. This sequence joins TRBV5-1 and TRBJ1-2; the match to TRBD1 covers 7 bases. Looked up from germline, CDR1 is SGHRS and CDR2 is YFSETQ. This CDR3 is built from 14 residues. The J segment lost 2 bases and the V segment lost 2 bases, leaving 3 bases of the junction unmatched.

This clone was detected only a few times. This chain links TRBV19 with TRBJ1-5, with 7 bases identical to TRBD1. This CDR3 is 14 amino acids long. After removal of 8 bases from V and 3 bases from J, the junction contained 7 bases not matched to a gene. Germline lookup yields CDR1 LNHDA and CDR2 SQIVND (reference sequence). CDR3 in amino acids: CASGTDRTNQPQHF. The CDR3 DNA is TGTGCCAGTGGAACGGACAGGACCAATCAGCCCCAGCATTTT.

The chain joins TRBV2 to TRBJ1-5; TRBD1 might be the D (6 bases). CDR1 and CDR2 (germline): SNHLY, FYNNEI. The CDR3 totals 13 residues. Trimming left V 7 bases short and J 3 bases short, with 10 bases between. The CDR3 region is CASTQGNNQPQHF. CDR3 DNA: TGTGCCAGCACACAGGGAAACAATCAGCCCCAGCATTTT.

This clone was counted a single time. In the same sample, other DNA sequences code for this CDR3. The chain employs TRBV3-1 (or the pseudogene TRBV3-2) and TRBJ2-7; 7 bases map to TRBD2. The CDR3 is 14 residues long. After removal of 4 bases from V and 0 bases from J, the junction contained 3 bases not matched to a gene. Germline lookup yields CDR1 LGHDT and CDR2 YNNKEL (reference sequence). This chain's CDR3 is CASSPTGGSYEQYF. CDR3 DNA: TGTGCCAGCAGCCCTACGGGGGGCTCCTACGAGCAGTACTTC.

This clone has just a few counts. The chain recombines TRBV7-3 with TRBJ2-2, with 12 nucleotides matching TRBD2. Trimming at V came to 3 bases and at J to 5 bases, leaving 1 base not matched to a gene. This CDR3 contains 15 residues. Per germline, CDR1 SGHTA and CDR2 FQGTGA. DNA of the CDR3: TGTGCCAGCAGCTTTCTAGCGGGAGGGACCGGGGAGCTGTTTTTT. Protein product: CASSFLAGGTGELFF.